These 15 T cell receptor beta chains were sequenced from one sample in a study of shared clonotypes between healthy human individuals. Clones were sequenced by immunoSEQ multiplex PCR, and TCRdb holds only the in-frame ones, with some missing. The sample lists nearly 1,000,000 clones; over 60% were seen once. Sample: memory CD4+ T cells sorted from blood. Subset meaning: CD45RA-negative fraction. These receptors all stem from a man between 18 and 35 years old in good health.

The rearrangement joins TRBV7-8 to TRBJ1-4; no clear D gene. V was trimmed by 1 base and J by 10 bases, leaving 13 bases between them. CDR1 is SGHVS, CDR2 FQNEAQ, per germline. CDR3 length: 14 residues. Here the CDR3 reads CASSLDSSKGKLFF. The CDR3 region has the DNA TGTGCCAGCAGCTTAGACAGCTCGAAGGGAAAACTGTTTTTT.

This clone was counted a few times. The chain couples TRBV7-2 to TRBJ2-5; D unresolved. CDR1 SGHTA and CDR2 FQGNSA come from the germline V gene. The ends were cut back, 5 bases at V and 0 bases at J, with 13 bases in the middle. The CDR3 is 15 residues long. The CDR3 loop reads CASSARLVNQETQYF. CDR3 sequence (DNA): TGTGCCAGCAGCGCCAGACTCGTTAACCAAGAGACCCAGTACTTC.

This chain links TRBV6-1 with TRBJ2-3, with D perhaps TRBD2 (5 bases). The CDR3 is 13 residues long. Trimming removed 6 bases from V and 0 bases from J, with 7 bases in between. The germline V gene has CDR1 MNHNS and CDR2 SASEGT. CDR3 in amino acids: CASRGRSTDTQYF. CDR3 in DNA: TGTGCCAGCAGGGGGAGAAGCACAGATACGCAGTATTTT.

The CDR3 DNA follows: TGTGCCAGCAGCTCATTTAGCGGGGGGTACAATGAGCAGTTCTTC. Protein sequence: CASSSFSGGYNEQFF. The rearrangement uses TRBV28 and TRBJ2-1; TRBD2 matches 10 bases. The CDR3 is 15 amino acids. The junction had 6 bases not matched to a gene; V was cut back by 6 bases and J by 4 bases. Germline CDR1 is MDHEN and CDR2 is SYDVKM. Together with reference TRBV28 and TRBJ2-1, the CDR3 gives the full variable domain: DVKVTQSSRYLVKRTGEKVFLECVQDMDHENMFWYRQDPGLGLRLIYFSYDVKMKEKGDIPEGYSVSREKKERFSLILESASTNQTSMYLCASSSFSGGYNEQFFGPGTRLTVL.

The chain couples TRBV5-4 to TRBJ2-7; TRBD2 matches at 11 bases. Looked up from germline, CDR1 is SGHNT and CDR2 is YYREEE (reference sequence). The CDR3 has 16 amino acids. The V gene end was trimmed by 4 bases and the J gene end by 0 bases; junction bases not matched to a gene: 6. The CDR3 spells CASSAGLAVPSYEQYF. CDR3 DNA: TGTGCCAGCAGCGCGGGACTAGCGGTTCCCTCCTACGAGCAGTACTTC.

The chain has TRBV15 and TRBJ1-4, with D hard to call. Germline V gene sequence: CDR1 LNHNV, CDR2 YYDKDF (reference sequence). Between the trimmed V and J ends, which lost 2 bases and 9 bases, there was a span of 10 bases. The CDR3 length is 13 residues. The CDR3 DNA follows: TGTGCCACCAGCAGAACCTCAGCGAAAAAACTGTTTTTT. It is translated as CATSRTSAKKLFF.

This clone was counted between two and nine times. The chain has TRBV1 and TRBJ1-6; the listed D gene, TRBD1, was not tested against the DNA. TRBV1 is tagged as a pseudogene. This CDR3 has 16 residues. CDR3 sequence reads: CTSSQSPGQGKSPLHF. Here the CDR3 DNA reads TGCACCAGCAGCCAATCACCGGGACAGGGAAAGTCACCCCTCCACTTT.

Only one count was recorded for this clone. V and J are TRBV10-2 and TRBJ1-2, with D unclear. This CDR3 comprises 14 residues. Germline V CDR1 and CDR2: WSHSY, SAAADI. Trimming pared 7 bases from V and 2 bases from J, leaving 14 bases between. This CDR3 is CASNTLEGNYGYTF. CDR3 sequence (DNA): TGCGCCAGCAACACACTGGAGGGAAACTATGGCTACACCTTC.

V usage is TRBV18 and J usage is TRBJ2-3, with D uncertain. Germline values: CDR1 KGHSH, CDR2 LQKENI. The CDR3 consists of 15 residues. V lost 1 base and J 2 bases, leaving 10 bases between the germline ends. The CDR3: CASSPRDTYTDTQYF. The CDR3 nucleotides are TGTGCCAGCTCACCACGGGATACGTACACAGATACGCAGTATTTT.

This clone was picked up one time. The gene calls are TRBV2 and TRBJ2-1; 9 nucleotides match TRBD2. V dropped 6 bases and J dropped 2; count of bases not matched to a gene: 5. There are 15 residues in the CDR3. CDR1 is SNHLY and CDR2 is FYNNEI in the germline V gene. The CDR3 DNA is TGTGCCAGCAGGCTAGCGGGGAGCGCCTACAATGAGCAGTTCTTC. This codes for CASRLAGSAYNEQFF.

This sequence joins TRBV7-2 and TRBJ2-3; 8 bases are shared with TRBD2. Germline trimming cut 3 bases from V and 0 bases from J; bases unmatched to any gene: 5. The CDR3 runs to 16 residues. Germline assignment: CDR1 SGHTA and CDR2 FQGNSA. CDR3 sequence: CASSFVAGTSTDTQYF. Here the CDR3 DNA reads TGTGCCAGCAGCTTCGTAGCGGGGACTAGCACAGATACGCAGTATTTT.

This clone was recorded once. CDR3 nucleotides: TGCGCCAGCAGCTTGGAGGGGAGTTGGCAGTACTTC. Translating gives CASSLEGSWQYF. The V call is TRBV5-1, the J call TRBJ2-7; tentatively, D is TRBD1 or TRBD2 (5 bases each). Germline assignment: CDR1 SGHRS and CDR2 YFSETQ. The CDR3 sequence is 12 residues long. Trimming left V 0 bases short and J 9 bases short, with 10 bases between.

The CDR3 region has the DNA TGTGCCAGCAGTGAATCCAGCTTTATTGGGGAGACCCAGTACTTC. Protein product: CASSESSFIGETQYF. The chain uses TRBV25-1 and TRBJ2-5; D call uncertain. CDR3 length equals 15 residues. Per germline, CDR1 MGHDK and CDR2 SYGVNS. The V gene lost 1 base and the J gene lost 5 bases, with 14 bases spanning the gap.

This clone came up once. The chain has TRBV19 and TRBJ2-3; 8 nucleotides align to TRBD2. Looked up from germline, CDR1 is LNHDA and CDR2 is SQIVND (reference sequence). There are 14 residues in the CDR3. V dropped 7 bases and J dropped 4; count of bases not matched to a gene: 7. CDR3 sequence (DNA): TGTGCCAGTAATCCGGGAGGGTACGCAGATACGCAGTATTTT. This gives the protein CASNPGGYADTQYF. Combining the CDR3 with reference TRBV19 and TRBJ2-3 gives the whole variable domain DGGITQSPKYLFRKEGQNVTLSCEQNLNHDAMYWYRQDPGQGLRLIYYSQIVNDFQKGDIAEGYSVSREKKESFPLTVTSAQKNPTAFYLCASNPGGYADTQYFGPGTRLTVL.

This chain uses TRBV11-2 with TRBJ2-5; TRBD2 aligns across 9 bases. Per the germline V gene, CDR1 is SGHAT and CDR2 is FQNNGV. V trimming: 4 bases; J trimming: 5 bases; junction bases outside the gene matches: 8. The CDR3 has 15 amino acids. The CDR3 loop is CASSSSAGGRETQYF. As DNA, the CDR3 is TGTGCCAGCAGCTCGTCAGCGGGGGGCAGGGAGACCCAGTACTTC. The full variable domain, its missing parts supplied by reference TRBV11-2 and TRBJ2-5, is EAGVAQSPRYKIIEKRQSVAFWCNPISGHATLYWYQQILGQGPKLLIQFQNNGVVDDSQLPKDRFSAERLKGVDSTLKIQPAKLEDSAVYLCASSSSAGGRETQYFGPGTRLLVL.